Listed below are T cell receptor beta chains from one sample, sequenced in a study of beta chain features in type 1 diabetes. TCRdb keeps only in-frame clones here, not all; method: immunoSEQ multiplex PCR. The table records approximately 50,000 clones, 55% to 75% of them present only once. The material sequenced was stem cell memory CD4+ T cells from blood. The receptors originated from a woman in her 30s with type 1 diabetes. Each CDR3 is given with its conserved first and last residue. The order of the fields is clone size, J gene, D gene, V gene, CDR3 protein, CDR3 DNA. The D gene is left open where the match is weak. Rows may omit the clone size; those that give it use once, few, many or a size class.

NA	TRBJ1-1	NA	TRBV2	CASRPLVEDTEAFF	TGTGCCAGCAGACCACTAGTGGAGGACACTGAAGCTTTCTTT
NA	TRBJ1-2	NA	TRBV18	CASSPDRSKVYGYTF	TGTGCCAGCTCACCCGACAGAAGCAAGGTCTATGGCTACACCTTC
NA	TRBJ2-1	TRBD2	TRBV5-1	CASSLGTSGGYNEQFF	TGCGCCAGCAGCTTGGGGACTAGCGGGGGTTACAATGAGCAGTTCTTC
few	TRBJ1-2	TRBD1	TRBV28	CASAGQGYGYTF	TGTGCCAGCGCGGGACAGGGGTATGGCTACACCTTC
NA	TRBJ2-3	NA	TRBV5-1	CASSFPLSTDTQYF	TGCGCCAGCAGCTTCCCTCTCAGCACAGATACGCAGTATTTT
once	TRBJ1-1	NA	TRBV29-1	CSVEVITGQEAFF	TGCAGCGTTGAAGTGATTACAGGCCAGGAAGCTTTCTTT
NA	TRBJ2-3	TRBD1	TRBV29-1	CSVRPGTGPGGDTQYF	TGCAGCGTCCGTCCCGGGACAGGGCCAGGGGGAGATACGCAGTATTTT
NA	TRBJ1-2	NA	TRBV6-5	CASSKQGNGYTF	TGTGCCAGCAGCAAACAGGGTAATGGCTACACCTTC
few	TRBJ2-1	TRBD2	TRBV7-3	CASSLGTSGYNEQFF	TGTGCCAGCAGCTTAGGGACTAGCGGATACAATGAGCAGTTCTTC
NA	TRBJ1-3	NA	TRBV5-8	CASSLRGNTIYF	TGTGCCAGCAGCTTGCGGGGAAACACCATATATTTT
few	TRBJ1-2	TRBD1	TRBV4-1	CASSRGQPGANYGYTF	TGCGCCAGCAGCCGGGGACAGCCCGGCGCTAACTATGGCTACACCTTC
once	TRBJ2-1	TRBD2	TRBV19	CASSMSGSLDEQFF	TGTGCCAGTAGTATGAGCGGGAGTCTCGATGAGCAGTTCTTC
NA	TRBJ2-7	TRBD1	TRBV2	CASSPLTGYEQYF	TGTGCCAGCAGCCCTTTGACAGGGTACGAGCAGTACTTC
NA	TRBJ1-1	NA	TRBV11-1	CASSLVQANTEAFF	TGTGCCAGCAGCTTAGTACAGGCGAACACTGAAGCTTTCTTT
NA	TRBJ1-3	NA	TRBV30	CAWTGTGNTIYF	TGTGCCTGGACAGGGACTGGAAACACCATATATTTT
NA	TRBJ2-4	TRBD2	TRBV4-1	CASSQGREGFKNIQYF	TGCGCCAGCAGCCAAGGTCGGGAGGGCTTCAAAAACATTCAGTACTTC
NA	TRBJ1-6	TRBD1	TRBV9	CASSVVGQGDSPLHF	TGTGCCAGCAGCGTAGTTGGACAGGGTGATTCACCCCTCCACTTT
NA	TRBJ2-2	NA	TRBV11-3	CASSYETGELFF	TGTGCCAGCAGCTATGAGACCGGGGAGCTGTTTTTT
NA	TRBJ2-5	TRBD1	TRBV6-6	CASSYHVGTDQETQYF	TGTGCCAGCAGTTACCACGTTGGGACAGACCAAGAGACCCAGTACTTC
NA	TRBJ2-1	NA	TRBV2	CASSPQGIGDNEQFF	TGTGCCAGCAGCCCCCAGGGGATCGGCGACAATGAGCAGTTCTTC
few	TRBJ2-1	NA	TRBV29-1	CSGGFNRDFYNEQFF	TGCAGCGGGGGATTTAACCGGGACTTCTACAATGAGCAGTTCTTC
few	TRBJ2-6	NA	TRBV7-2	CASSYLQQLVANVLTF	TGTGCCAGCAGCTACTTACAGCAACTTGTGGCCAACGTCCTGACTTTC
NA	TRBJ2-6	TRBD1	TRBV2	CASSRDSASGANVLTF	TGTGCCAGCAGCCGGGACAGCGCCTCTGGGGCCAACGTCCTGACTTTC
NA	TRBJ1-5	NA	TRBV19	CASAQGREQPQHF	TGTGCCAGCGCCCAGGGGCGAGAGCAGCCCCAGCATTTT
NA	TRBJ1-5	NA	TRBV7-9	CASSLGGHSNQPQHF	TGTGCCAGCAGCTTAGGGGGACACAGCAATCAGCCCCAGCATTTT
NA	TRBJ1-5	NA	TRBV27	CASSYRDSNQPQHF	TGTGCCAGCAGTTATCGAGATAGCAATCAGCCCCAGCATTTT
NA	TRBJ2-1	NA	TRBV25-1	CASSPGAGNNEQFF	TGTGCCAGCAGTCCAGGGGCAGGGAACAATGAGCAGTTCTTC
NA	TRBJ2-7	TRBD1	TRBV19	CASSFRDSPSREQYF	TGTGCCAGTAGTTTCCGGGACAGCCCATCGCGGGAGCAGTACTTC
NA	TRBJ2-7	NA	TRBV6-5	CASSYSGGLSSYEQYF	TGTGCCAGCAGTTACTCGGGGGGATTAAGCTCCTACGAGCAGTACTTC
few	TRBJ2-5	NA	TRBV19	CASSGSSQETQYF	TGTGCCAGTAGTGGCTCCAGCCAAGAGACCCAGTACTTC
few	TRBJ2-7	TRBD2	TRBV5-1	CASSLSFSSGATYEQYF	TGCGCCAGCAGCTTGTCTTTTAGTAGCGGGGCCACCTACGAGCAGTACTTC
NA	TRBJ2-3	NA	TRBV30	CAWSVSSGTTDTQYF	TGTGCCTGGAGTGTAAGTAGCGGAACCACAGATACGCAGTATTTT
NA	TRBJ1-1	TRBD1	TRBV9	CASSALGTGMTEAFF	TGTGCCAGCAGCGCCCTCGGGACAGGGATGACTGAAGCTTTCTTT
medium-sized	TRBJ2-7	TRBD1	TRBV4-1	CASSQGDRGYEQYF	TGCGCCAGCAGCCAGGGGGACAGGGGATACGAGCAGTACTTC
few	TRBJ2-5	TRBD2	TRBV2	CASSELAGGGETQYF	TGTGCCAGCAGTGAACTAGCGGGAGGTGGGGAGACCCAGTACTTC
few	TRBJ1-2	NA	TRBV28	CASSFEGFGYTF	TGTGCCAGCAGTTTTGAGGGTTTCGGCTACACCTTC
NA	TRBJ1-2	TRBD1	TRBV5-1	CASSGRQGRDTNYGYTF	TGCGCCAGCAGCGGCAGACAGGGGCGAGATACTAACTATGGCTACACCTTC
NA	TRBJ1-1	NA	TRBV19	CASRPGYPPSRAFF	TGTGCCAGTAGACCGGGATACCCTCCCTCTCGGGCTTTCTTT
few	TRBJ2-1	TRBD2	TRBV29-1	CSGGGFGGDEQFF	TGCAGCGGGGGGGGTTTTGGTGGCGATGAGCAGTTCTTC
NA	TRBJ2-6	NA	TRBV5-1	CASLESLSGANVLTF	TGCGCCAGCCTAGAGTCCCTCTCTGGGGCCAACGTCCTGACTTTC
NA	TRBJ2-3	TRBD2	TRBV5-1	CASSQLAGTDTQYF	TGCGCCAGCAGCCAACTAGCGGGAACTGATACGCAGTATTTT
NA	TRBJ1-1	TRBD1	TRBV2	CASGNRGGTEAFF	TGTGCCAGCGGTAACAGGGGGGGAACTGAAGCTTTCTTT
NA	TRBJ2-5	TRBD1	TRBV18	CASSPDRVQETQYF	TGTGCCAGCTCACCCGACAGGGTCCAAGAGACCCAGTACTTC
NA	TRBJ2-7	NA	TRBV12-5	CASGLWQGRNEQYF	TGTGCTAGTGGTTTGTGGCAGGGGCGTAACGAGCAGTACTTC
NA	TRBJ2-1	TRBD2	TRBV9	CASSVELAGSEQFF	TGTGCCAGCAGCGTAGAACTAGCGGGATCTGAGCAGTTCTTC
once	TRBJ1-1	TRBD1	TRBV6-1	CASSDPWGTGGWSGTEAFF	TGTGCCAGCAGTGACCCGTGGGGGACAGGGGGCTGGTCGGGCACTGAAGCTTTCTTT